These T cell receptor beta chains were read from a single sample in a study of cytomegalovirus exposure and HLA in healthy donors. This table comes from immunoSEQ multiplex PCR, and its TCRdb copy is limited to in-frame clones, with some not included. The sample consists of around 130,000 clones, roughly four fifths of them appearing once. Sequencing was carried out using PBMCs. All receptors come from a man between 35 and 55 years old in good health and CMV-seronegative. The CDR3 runs from the conserved cysteine through the conserved F or W. Fields, in order: V gene, clone size, J gene, D gene, CDR3 DNA, CDR3 protein. D genes are given only for firm matches. Clone size is not always given. Where it is, it says once, few, many or a class for expanded clones.

V: TRBV11-3; size: once; J: TRBJ2-1; D: TRBD2; DNA: TGTGCCAGCAGCTTTTCTAGCGGGGTTAGCAATGAGCAGTTCTTC; CDR3: CASSFSSGVSNEQFF
V: TRBV6-6; size: few; J: TRBJ2-7; D: NA; DNA: TGTGCCAGCAGTCGACAGGACCTTTCCTACGAGCAGTACTTC; CDR3: CASSRQDLSYEQYF
V: TRBV19; size: NA; J: TRBJ2-7; D: TRBD2; DNA: TGTGCCAGTAGTTCCCCGACTAGCGGGACTTACGAGCAGTACTTC; CDR3: CASSSPTSGTYEQYF
V: TRBV4-3; size: NA; J: TRBJ2-2; D: NA; DNA: TGCGCCAGCAGCCAAGCCGGGGGTTCAACGAACACCGGGGAGCTGTTTTTT; CDR3: CASSQAGGSTNTGELFF
V: TRBV5-1; size: NA; J: TRBJ1-4; D: NA; DNA: TGCGCCAGCAGCTTTGTTTCAGGGGCTAATGAAAAACTGTTTTTT; CDR3: CASSFVSGANEKLFF
V: TRBV30; size: NA; J: TRBJ2-3; D: NA; DNA: TGTGCGTTAAACACAGATACGCAGTATTTT; CDR3: CALNTDTQYF
V: TRBV7-3; size: NA; J: TRBJ1-2; D: TRBD1; DNA: TGTGCCAGCAGCTCCAGCCGGACAGGGGGCGTCATAAATGGCTACACCTTC; CDR3: CASSSSRTGGVINGYTF
V: TRBV5-6; size: few; J: TRBJ2-1; D: TRBD2; DNA: TGTGCCAGCAGCTTGGGACTGTCCGCCGGACTAGCGTACAATGAGCAGTTCTTC; CDR3: CASSLGLSAGLAYNEQFF
V: TRBV18; size: NA; J: TRBJ1-1; D: NA; DNA: TGTGCCAGCTCACCATTGGTCATGGGGACTAACACTGAAGCTTTCTTT; CDR3: CASSPLVMGTNTEAFF
V: TRBV15; size: once; J: TRBJ2-7; D: TRBD2; DNA: TGTGCCACCAGCGGGGGTCCTAGCGGGGAGTACGGGCAGTACTTC; CDR3: CATSGGPSGEYGQYF
V: TRBV18; size: NA; J: TRBJ2-7; D: TRBD1; DNA: TGTGCCAGCTCCGCGCCCCACAGGGGAGCCGAGCAGTACTTC; CDR3: CASSAPHRGAEQYF
V: TRBV2; size: NA; J: TRBJ2-1; D: NA; DNA: TGTGCCAGCAGTGAGCCGGGGGAGCGTGAGCAGTTCTTC; CDR3: CASSEPGEREQFF
V: TRBV7-8; size: NA; J: TRBJ1-3; D: NA; DNA: TGTGCCAGCAGCTTAGTGCTCCAGGAGGGGAGTGGAAACACCATATATTTT; CDR3: CASSLVLQEGSGNTIYF
V: TRBV10-3; size: once; J: TRBJ2-1; D: NA; DNA: TGTGCCATCAGTTCGGGCCCCCAAAGCGGTGAGCAGTTCTTC; CDR3: CAISSGPQSGEQFF
V: TRBV29-1; size: NA; J: TRBJ2-7; D: NA; DNA: TGCAGCGTTGAAGACAAGGGAGGAAGCTACGAGCAGTACTTC; CDR3: CSVEDKGGSYEQYF
V: TRBV11-2; size: NA; J: TRBJ2-7; D: NA; DNA: TGTGCCAGCAGCTTAGCATCTGGGGGGACTTACGAGCAGTACTTC; CDR3: CASSLASGGTYEQYF
V: TRBV28; size: few; J: TRBJ1-4; D: NA; DNA: TGTGCCAGCAGTTTAGGAGGGCGTGCAACGCAAAAACTGTTTTTT; CDR3: CASSLGGRATQKLFF
V: TRBV28; size: NA; J: TRBJ2-5; D: TRBD2; DNA: TGTGCCAGCAGTTTATTTCGGCTAGCGGGAGAACGGGAGACCCAGTACTTC; CDR3: CASSLFRLAGERETQYF
V: TRBV14; size: once; J: TRBJ2-1; D: NA; DNA: TGTGCCAGCAGCCAAGATCGGGGTTGGTACAATGAGCAGTTCTTC; CDR3: CASSQDRGWYNEQFF
V: TRBV5-1; size: NA; J: TRBJ2-2; D: TRBD2; DNA: TGCGCCAGCAGCTTCTTTCCGGGAGGGCAAAGCGGGGAGCTGTTTTTT; CDR3: CASSFFPGGQSGELFF
V: TRBV6-1; size: NA; J: TRBJ2-5; D: TRBD1; DNA: TGTGCCAGCAGTAACACAGGGGGCGGTAGGGAGACCCAGTACTTC; CDR3: CASSNTGGGRETQYF
V: TRBV9; size: NA; J: TRBJ1-1; D: NA; DNA: TGTGCCAGCAGCGTAGGGCATGCCACTGAAGCTTTCTTT; CDR3: CASSVGHATEAFF
V: TRBV6-5; size: NA; J: TRBJ2-1; D: NA; DNA: TGTGCCAGCAGTTACGGGGGGATTGGGGATGAGCAGTTCTTC; CDR3: CASSYGGIGDEQFF
V: TRBV18; size: NA; J: TRBJ2-5; D: NA; DNA: TGTGCCAGCTCACCGGGCAGAATAGAGACCCAGTACTTC; CDR3: CASSPGRIETQYF
V: TRBV27; size: NA; J: TRBJ1-1; D: NA; DNA: TGTGCCAGCAGACCGGGACATCTCACTGAAGCTTTCTTT; CDR3: CASRPGHLTEAFF
V: TRBV6-5; size: NA; J: TRBJ2-2; D: NA; DNA: TGTGCCAGCAGCGCTTTACGAGACACCGGGGAGCTGTTTTTT; CDR3: CASSALRDTGELFF
V: TRBV6-4; size: NA; J: TRBJ1-2; D: NA; DNA: TGTGCCAGCAGTGACTTGGTCAGGTGCTTC; CDR3: CASSDLVRCF
V: TRBV7-9; size: few; J: TRBJ2-1; D: NA; DNA: TGTGCCAGCAGCTTATCGGACAGCACCTACAATGAGCAGTTCTTC; CDR3: CASSLSDSTYNEQFF
V: TRBV5-1; size: few; J: TRBJ2-7; D: NA; DNA: TGCGCCAGCAGTGGTGGGAGGCACGAGCAGTACTTC; CDR3: CASSGGRHEQYF
V: TRBV7-2; size: NA; J: TRBJ2-7; D: TRBD1; DNA: TGTGCCAGCAGCCCGGACAGGGGGTCCTACGAGCAGTACTTC; CDR3: CASSPDRGSYEQYF
V: TRBV19; size: once; J: TRBJ2-1; D: TRBD2; DNA: TGTGCCAGTAGTACACCGACTAGCGGAAATCACAATGAGCAGTTCTTC; CDR3: CASSTPTSGNHNEQFF
V: TRBV11-2; size: NA; J: TRBJ1-4; D: NA; DNA: TGTGCCAGCAGCTCTAGGGCGGGCGCAACTAATGAAAAACTGTTTTTT; CDR3: CASSSRAGATNEKLFF
V: TRBV5-1; size: NA; J: TRBJ2-1; D: TRBD2; DNA: TGCGCCAGCAGCCGGGGACTAGCGGGAGGCCCGGACAATGAGCAGTTCTTC; CDR3: CASSRGLAGGPDNEQFF
V: TRBV13; size: NA; J: TRBJ1-1; D: NA; DNA: TGTGCCAGCAAGGCAGGAGGTTCGACTGAAGCTTTCTTT; CDR3: CASKAGGSTEAFF
V: TRBV9; size: NA; J: TRBJ2-3; D: TRBD2; DNA: TGTGCCAGCAGCGAAACTAGCGGGGTTACAGATACGCAGTATTTT; CDR3: CASSETSGVTDTQYF
V: TRBV2; size: NA; J: TRBJ2-6; D: TRBD1; DNA: TGTGCCAGCAGTCGGGGCTTAGGACAGGGGGCGTCCTCTGGGGCCAACGGCCTGACTTTC; CDR3: CASSRGLGQGASSGANGLTF
V: TRBV7-2; size: NA; J: TRBJ2-7; D: TRBD2; DNA: TGTGCCAGCAGCTTAGGGGGGACTAGCGGGATCGCAGCTACCGAGCAGTACTTC; CDR3: CASSLGGTSGIAATEQYF
V: TRBV10-2; size: NA; J: TRBJ1-1; D: NA; DNA: TGCGCCAGCAGTGCCACAGTGAACACTGAAGCTTTCTTT; CDR3: CASSATVNTEAFF
V: TRBV2; size: few; J: TRBJ2-3; D: NA; DNA: TGTGCCAGCGGGCGGGGATTTAGCACAGATACGCAGTATTTT; CDR3: CASGRGFSTDTQYF
V: TRBV5-1; size: NA; J: TRBJ1-1; D: NA; DNA: TGCGCCAGCGGCGGGGTGTCTGGCACTGAAGCTTTCTTT; CDR3: CASGGVSGTEAFF
V: TRBV11-2; size: NA; J: TRBJ1-2; D: TRBD1; DNA: TGTGCCAGCAGCGGATGGGACAGCAACTATGGCTACACCTTC; CDR3: CASSGWDSNYGYTF
V: TRBV4-2; size: NA; J: TRBJ2-1; D: TRBD2; DNA: TGTGCCAGCAGCCAAGATGGGGCTAGCGGGAGATCCTATGAGCAGTTCTTC; CDR3: CASSQDGASGRSYEQFF
V: TRBV28; size: once; J: TRBJ2-5; D: NA; DNA: TGTGCCAGCAGTTTGACTCGGGCAGGGGAGACCCAGTACTTC; CDR3: CASSLTRAGETQYF